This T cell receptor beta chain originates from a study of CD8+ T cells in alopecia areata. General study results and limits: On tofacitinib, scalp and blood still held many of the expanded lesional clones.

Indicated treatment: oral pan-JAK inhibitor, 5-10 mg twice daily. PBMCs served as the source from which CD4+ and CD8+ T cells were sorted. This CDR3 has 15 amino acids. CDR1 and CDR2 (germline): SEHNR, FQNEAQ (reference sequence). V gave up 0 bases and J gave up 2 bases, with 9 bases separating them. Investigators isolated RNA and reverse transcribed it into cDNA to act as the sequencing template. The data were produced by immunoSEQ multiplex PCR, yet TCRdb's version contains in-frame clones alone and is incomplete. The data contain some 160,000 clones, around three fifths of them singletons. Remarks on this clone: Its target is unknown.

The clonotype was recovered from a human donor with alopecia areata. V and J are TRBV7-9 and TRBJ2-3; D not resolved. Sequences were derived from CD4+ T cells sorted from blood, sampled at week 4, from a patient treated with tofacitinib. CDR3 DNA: TGTGCCAGCAGCTTAGCCCTAGGTTTCACAGATACGCAGTATTTT. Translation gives CASSLALGFTDTQYF.